Each of the 5 T cell receptor beta chains below was sequenced from the same sample in a study of blood T cell repertoires in COVID-19. Sequenced by immunoSEQ multiplex PCR; TCRdb stores in-frame clones only, minus some. In the table there are around 100,000 clones, about 86% of which are singletons. Sample: peripheral blood. These receptors all stem from a human donor in a cohort sampled during active COVID-19.

This chain uses TRBV5-1 with TRBJ2-1, with TRBD2 matching over 11 bases. This CDR3 contains 15 residues. V lost 4 bases and J lost 3; bases outside the gene matches: 3. CDR1 is SGHRS and CDR2 is YFSETQ in the germline V gene. CDR3 in DNA: TGCGCCAGCAGCCCCGGGACTAGCGGCTACAATGAGCAGTTCTTC. This sequence encodes CASSPGTSGYNEQFF.

The chain couples TRBV9 to TRBJ2-5; TRBD2 might be the D (6 bases). V was cut by 0 bases and J by 5 bases, with 14 bases left in between. Per germline, CDR1 SGDLS and CDR2 YYNGEE. This CDR3 has 15 residues. The CDR3 sequence is CASSVGASDRETQYF. Written as DNA, the CDR3 is TGTGCCAGCAGCGTAGGGGCTAGCGATAGGGAGACCCAGTACTTC.

This clone was picked up one time. V is TRBV27 and J is TRBJ1-2; maybe TRBD1 (5 bases). There are 14 residues in the CDR3. CDR1 is MNHEY, CDR2 SMNVEV, per germline (reference sequence). The V gene lost 6 bases and the J gene lost 8 bases, with 19 bases spanning the gap. The CDR3 nucleotides read TGTGCCAGCAGCCGTCCCGGGACTCGAGGAGGCTACACCTTC. The encoded protein is CASSRPGTRGGYTF.

CDR3 sequence reads: CASSYVWPTDTQYF. The CDR3 bases are TGTGCCAGCAGTTATGTTTGGCCCACAGATACGCAGTATTTT. V is TRBV6-6 and J is TRBJ2-3; D ambiguous. CDR1 is MNHNY, CDR2 SVGAGI, per germline (reference sequence). The V end was cut by 3 bases, the J end by 2 bases, with 9 bases between. CDR3 size: 14 residues.

The chain has TRBV2 and TRBJ1-5; TRBD1 agrees at 7 bases. The ends lost 6 bases at V and 7 bases at J; junction bases unmatched: 9. CDR1 and CDR2 from the germline V gene are SNHLY and FYNNEI. This CDR3 has 14 amino acids. In DNA, the CDR3 is TGTGCCAGCAGCTACGAAGGGGGCGGGCAGCCCCAGCATTTT. Its translation is CASSYEGGGQPQHF.